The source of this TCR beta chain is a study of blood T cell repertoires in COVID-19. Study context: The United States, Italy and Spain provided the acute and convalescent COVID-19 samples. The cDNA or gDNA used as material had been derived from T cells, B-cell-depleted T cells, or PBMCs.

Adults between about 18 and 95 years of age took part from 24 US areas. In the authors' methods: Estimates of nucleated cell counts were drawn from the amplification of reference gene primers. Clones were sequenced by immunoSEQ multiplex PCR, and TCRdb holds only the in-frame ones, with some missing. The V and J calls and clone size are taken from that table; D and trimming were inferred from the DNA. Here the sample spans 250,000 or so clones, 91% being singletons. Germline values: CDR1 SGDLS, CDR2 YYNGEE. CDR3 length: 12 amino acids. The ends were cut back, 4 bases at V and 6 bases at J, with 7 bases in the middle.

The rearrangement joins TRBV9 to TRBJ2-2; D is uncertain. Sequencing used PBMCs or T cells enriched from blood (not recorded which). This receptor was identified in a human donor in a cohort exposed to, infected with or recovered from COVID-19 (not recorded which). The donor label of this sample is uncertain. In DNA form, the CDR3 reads TGTGCCAGCAGCCCCACTCCCGGGGAGCTGTTTTTT. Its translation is CASSPTPGELFF.